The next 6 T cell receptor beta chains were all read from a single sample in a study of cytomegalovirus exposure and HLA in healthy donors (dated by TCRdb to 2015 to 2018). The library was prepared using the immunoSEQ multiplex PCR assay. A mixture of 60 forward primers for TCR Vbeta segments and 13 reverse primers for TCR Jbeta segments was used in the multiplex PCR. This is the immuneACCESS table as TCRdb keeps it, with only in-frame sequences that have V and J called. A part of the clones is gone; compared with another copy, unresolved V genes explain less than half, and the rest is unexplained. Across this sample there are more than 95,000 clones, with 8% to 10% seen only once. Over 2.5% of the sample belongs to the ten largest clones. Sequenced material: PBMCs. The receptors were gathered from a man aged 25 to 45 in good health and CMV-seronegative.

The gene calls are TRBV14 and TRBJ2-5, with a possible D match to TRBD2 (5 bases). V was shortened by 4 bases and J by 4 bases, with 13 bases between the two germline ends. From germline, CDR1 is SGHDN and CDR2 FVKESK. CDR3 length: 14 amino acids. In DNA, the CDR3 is TGTGCCAGCAGCCTACATGAGGGTGGAGAGACCCAGTACTTC. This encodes CASSLHEGGETQYF.

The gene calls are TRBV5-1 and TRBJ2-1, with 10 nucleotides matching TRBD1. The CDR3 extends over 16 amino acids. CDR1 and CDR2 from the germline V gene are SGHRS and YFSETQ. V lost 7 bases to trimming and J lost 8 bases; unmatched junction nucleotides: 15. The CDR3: CASGPGETGGIDEQFF. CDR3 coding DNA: TGCGCCAGCGGCCCGGGCGAGACAGGGGGCATCGATGAGCAGTTCTTC.

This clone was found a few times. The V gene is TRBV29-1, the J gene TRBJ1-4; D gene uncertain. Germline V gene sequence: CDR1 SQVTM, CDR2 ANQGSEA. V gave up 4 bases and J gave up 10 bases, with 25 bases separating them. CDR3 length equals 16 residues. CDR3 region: CSVGEMTPEKRGKLFF. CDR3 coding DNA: TGCAGCGTTGGGGAGATGACCCCCGAAAAGAGAGGAAAACTGTTTTTT.

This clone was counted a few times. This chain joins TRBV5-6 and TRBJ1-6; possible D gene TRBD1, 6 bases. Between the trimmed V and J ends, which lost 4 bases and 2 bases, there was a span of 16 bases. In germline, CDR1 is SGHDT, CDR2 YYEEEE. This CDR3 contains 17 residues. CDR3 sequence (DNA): TGTGCCAGCAGCGCTTGGTTCAGACAGGCCTATAATTCACCCCTCCACTTT. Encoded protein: CASSAWFRQAYNSPLHF. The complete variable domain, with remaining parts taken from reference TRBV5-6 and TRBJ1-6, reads DAGVTQSPTHLIKTRGQQVTLRCSPKSGHDTVSWYQQALGQGPQFIFQYYEEEERQRGNFPDRFSGHQFPNYSSELNVNALLLGDSALYLCASSAWFRQAYNSPLHFGNGTRLTVT.

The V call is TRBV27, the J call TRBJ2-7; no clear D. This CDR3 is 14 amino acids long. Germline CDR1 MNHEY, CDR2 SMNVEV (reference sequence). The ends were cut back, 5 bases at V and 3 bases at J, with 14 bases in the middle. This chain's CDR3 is CASSTMPQLYEQYF. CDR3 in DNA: TGTGCCAGCAGTACTATGCCCCAACTCTACGAGCAGTACTTC.

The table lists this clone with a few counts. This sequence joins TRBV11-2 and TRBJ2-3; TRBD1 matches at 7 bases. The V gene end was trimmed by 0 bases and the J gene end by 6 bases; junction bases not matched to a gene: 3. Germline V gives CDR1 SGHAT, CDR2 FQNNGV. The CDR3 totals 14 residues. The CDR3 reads CASSLDPRGDTQYF. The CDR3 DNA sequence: TGTGCCAGCAGCTTAGATCCCAGGGGGGATACGCAGTATTTT.